This is a list of T cell receptor beta chains from one sample in a study of PD-1 blockade in classical Hodgkin lymphoma. Sequencing was performed with immunoSEQ multiplex PCR; in TCRdb, only in-frame clones are kept and a portion is missing. This table holds over 85,000 clones, roughly 91% found once. Sequences were derived from peripheral blood mononuclear cells (PBMCs), sampled before the fourth cycle of nivolumab. These receptors originate from a human donor with classical Hodgkin lymphoma. Both conserved end residues are part of each CDR3. D genes are given only for firm matches. For some rows the clone size is stated as once, few or many, or as a class when expanded; others skip it.

V: TRBV11-2
size: .
D: TRBD2
J: TRBJ2-3
DNA: TGTGCCAGCAGCTTACGAGCGGGAGCCGACACGCAGTATTTT
CDR3: CASSLRAGADTQYF

V: TRBV2
size: .
D: .
J: TRBJ1-2
DNA: TGTGCCACGCGGCTAAGGGGATCTGGAGGCTACACCTTC
CDR3: CATRLRGSGGYTF

V: TRBV27
size: .
D: .
J: TRBJ1-2
DNA: TGTGCCAGCAGGGATCCGGGATCACGTTCGGGCTACACCTTC
CDR3: CASRDPGSRSGYTF

V: TRBV9
size: once
D: .
J: TRBJ2-1
DNA: TGTGCCAGCAGCCGAGGAGACGGAGGGTATGGTACATACAATGAGCAGTTCTTC
CDR3: CASSRGDGGYGTYNEQFF

V: TRBV14
size: few
D: .
J: TRBJ2-7
DNA: TGTGCCAGCAGCCGAAACTACAGGGCGGGCGAGCAGTACTTC
CDR3: CASSRNYRAGEQYF

V: TRBV7-8
size: .
D: TRBD1
J: TRBJ2-5
DNA: TGTGCCAGCAGCCTATGGGGGACAGAAGAGACCCAGTACTTC
CDR3: CASSLWGTEETQYF

V: TRBV10-1
size: once
D: TRBD1
J: TRBJ1-1
DNA: TGCGCCAGCAGCGCCGGACAGGGATGGACTGAAGCTTTCTTT
CDR3: CASSAGQGWTEAFF

V: TRBV18
size: .
D: .
J: TRBJ1-2
DNA: TGTGCCAGCTCACCGAAACAACACTATGGCTACACCTTC
CDR3: CASSPKQHYGYTF

V: TRBV2
size: .
D: TRBD1
J: TRBJ2-7
DNA: TGTGCCAGCAGCCAAACAGGGGTACTCGGCGAGCAGTACTTC
CDR3: CASSQTGVLGEQYF

V: TRBV27
size: .
D: TRBD1
J: TRBJ1-2
DNA: TGTGCCAGCAGTACGGGTGACAGGGGCGGCTACACCTTC
CDR3: CASSTGDRGGYTF

V: TRBV11-3
size: .
D: TRBD2
J: TRBJ2-5
DNA: TGTGCCAGCAGCTTGGGAGGGCACAGTAGAGAGACCCAGTACTTC
CDR3: CASSLGGHSRETQYF

V: TRBV12-5
size: .
D: TRBD2
J: TRBJ2-7
DNA: TGTGCTAGTGGTCTAGGGACTAGCGGCGAGCAGTACTTC
CDR3: CASGLGTSGEQYF

V: TRBV10-2
size: .
D: .
J: TRBJ1-2
DNA: TGCGCCAGCAGTGAATTTGGGGGCTTATATGGCTACACCTTC
CDR3: CASSEFGGLYGYTF

V: TRBV9
size: .
D: .
J: TRBJ2-7
DNA: TGTGCCAGCAGCGTAGATTCGCGCTACGAGCAGTACTTC
CDR3: CASSVDSRYEQYF

V: TRBV10-1
size: once
D: .
J: TRBJ2-3
DNA: TGCGCCAGCAGTGAGCCCGGACCGAGTACGCAGTATTTT
CDR3: CASSEPGPSTQYF

V: TRBV11-3
size: .
D: .
J: TRBJ2-6
DNA: TGTGCCAGCAGCCTGCCGTCATCTCGACAAAGTCGGGCCAACGTCCTGACTTTC
CDR3: CASSLPSSRQSRANVLTF

V: TRBV7-8
size: .
D: .
J: TRBJ2-7
DNA: TGTGCCAGCAGCCCGCACTCCTACGAGCAGTACTTC
CDR3: CASSPHSYEQYF

V: TRBV30
size: .
D: .
J: TRBJ2-5
DNA: TGTGCCTGGACCTCCTCAGGGGAGACCCAGTACTTC
CDR3: CAWTSSGETQYF

V: TRBV28
size: few
D: TRBD2
J: TRBJ2-7
DNA: TGTGCCAGCAGTCATAAGGGCCTAGCGGGAGGGACTAAAGAGCAGTACTTC
CDR3: CASSHKGLAGGTKEQYF

V: TRBV30
size: .
D: .
J: TRBJ2-1
DNA: TGTGCCTGGGGACGGATAGGGATCGACAATGAGCAGTTCTTC
CDR3: CAWGRIGIDNEQFF

V: TRBV12-2
size: once
D: .
J: TRBJ2-1
DNA: TGTGCAAGTCGCTTAGCAGGGCGGGAAGATGAGCAGTTCTTC
CDR3: CASRLAGREDEQFF

V: TRBV21-1
size: .
D: .
J: TRBJ2-5
DNA: TGTGCCAGCATGCCTGGACAGGGGGCAGAGACCCAGTACTTC
CDR3: CASMPGQGAETQYF

V: TRBV9
size: .
D: .
J: TRBJ2-1
DNA: TGTGCCAGCAGCGTATCTCCCCCCGCCAATGAGCAGTTCTTC
CDR3: CASSVSPPANEQFF

V: TRBV5-4
size: .
D: .
J: TRBJ2-7
DNA: TGTGCCAGCAGCTTGGGGATTTCCTACGAGCAGTACTTC
CDR3: CASSLGISYEQYF

V: TRBV5-1
size: .
D: TRBD1
J: TRBJ2-7
DNA: TGCGCCAGCAAACTCGACAGGGTTGTTTGCGAGCAGTACTTC
CDR3: CASKLDRVVCEQYF

V: TRBV5-1
size: .
D: .
J: TRBJ2-3
DNA: TGCGCCAGCAGCTTGGTTTCGGATTTCGGTTTACTAGTCACAGATACGCAGTATTTT
CDR3: CASSLVSDFGLLVTDTQYF

V: TRBV19
size: .
D: TRBD2
J: TRBJ2-2
DNA: TGTGCCAGTAGTTTTAGCGGGATCGGCACCGGGGAGCTGTTTTTT
CDR3: CASSFSGIGTGELFF

V: TRBV28
size: .
D: TRBD2
J: TRBJ2-7
DNA: TGTGCCAGCAGTCCCGGGGGCGGGAGGATGAGCTACGAGCAGTACTTC
CDR3: CASSPGGGRMSYEQYF

V: TRBV27
size: .
D: .
J: TRBJ2-5
DNA: TGTGCCAGCAGTTTACTCCTGGGGGAGACCCAGTACTTC
CDR3: CASSLLLGETQYF

V: TRBV27
size: .
D: .
J: TRBJ1-2
DNA: TGTGCCAGCGGACCTCCCCTGGTCTTC
CDR3: CASGPPLVF

V: TRBV19
size: few
D: TRBD2
J: TRBJ2-7
DNA: TGTGCCAGTAGCCCCGTAGCGGGAGGACAGTACGAGCAGTACTTC
CDR3: CASSPVAGGQYEQYF

V: TRBV4-2
size: .
D: .
J: TRBJ1-6
DNA: TGTGCCAGCAGCCAGACCAGCCCGAGCTCCTATAATTCACCCCTCCACTTT
CDR3: CASSQTSPSSYNSPLHF

V: TRBV27
size: .
D: TRBD1
J: TRBJ2-1
DNA: TGTGCCAGCAGTTTAGAGGCCAGGGGGTACAATGAGCAGTTCTTC
CDR3: CASSLEARGYNEQFF

V: TRBV4-2
size: .
D: TRBD1
J: TRBJ1-2
DNA: TGTGCCAGCAGCCAAGTAGGACAGGACTATGGCTACACCTTC
CDR3: CASSQVGQDYGYTF

V: TRBV27
size: .
D: .
J: TRBJ2-1
DNA: TGTGCCAGCAGTTACCCGAAGGGGAGTGAGCAGTTCTTC
CDR3: CASSYPKGSEQFF

V: TRBV28
size: .
D: .
J: TRBJ1-5
DNA: TGTGCCAGCAACCAACCCCAGCATTTT
CDR3: CASNQPQHF

V: TRBV19
size: .
D: TRBD1
J: TRBJ1-2
DNA: TGTGCCAGTAGGGGGACAGCTAACTATGGCTACACCTTC
CDR3: CASRGTANYGYTF

V: TRBV19
size: .
D: TRBD1
J: TRBJ1-2
DNA: TGTGCCAGTAGTAGGACAGGGGGCCCGAACTATGGCTACACCTTC
CDR3: CASSRTGGPNYGYTF

V: TRBV28
size: .
D: .
J: TRBJ2-7
DNA: TGTGCCAGCAGTTTTCACTCCCGGGACTTCGCCTCGCAGTACTTC
CDR3: CASSFHSRDFASQYF

V: TRBV29-1
size: .
D: .
J: TRBJ2-6
DNA: TGCAGCGTTGAAGCCCCAGACTCTGGGGCCAACGTCCTGACTTTC
CDR3: CSVEAPDSGANVLTF

V: TRBV30
size: few
D: .
J: TRBJ1-4
DNA: TGTGCCTGGGCACGGGGTTTTAATGAAAAACTGTTTTTT
CDR3: CAWARGFNEKLFF

V: TRBV5-1
size: .
D: .
J: TRBJ1-1
DNA: TGCGCCAGCAGCGTAACAGAGAACACTGAAGCTTTCTTT
CDR3: CASSVTENTEAFF

V: TRBV6-6
size: .
D: .
J: TRBJ2-7
DNA: TGTGCCAGCAGTTACTATACCGGGGCCTACGAGCAGTACTTC
CDR3: CASSYYTGAYEQYF

V: TRBV27
size: once
D: TRBD2
J: TRBJ2-3
DNA: TGTGCCAGCAGTCCCGAGGCGGGAGCGGTAGATACGCAGTATTTT
CDR3: CASSPEAGAVDTQYF

V: TRBV12-5
size: few
D: .
J: TRBJ1-1
DNA: TGTGCTAGTGGTTCCGGTCAGGGTGGGAACACTGAAGCTTTCTTT
CDR3: CASGSGQGGNTEAFF